The next 9 T cell receptor beta chains were all read from a single sample in a study of T cell responses to AZD1222 COVID-19 vaccine. The protocol was immunoSEQ multiplex PCR, while the TCRdb copy is restricted to in-frame clones and leaves out a portion. This table holds about 56,000 clones, roughly 85% found once. Specimen: peripheral blood, collected on day 0 of AZD1222 vaccination. These receptors all come from an adult in good health.

The DNA for the CDR3 is TGTGCCAGCAGTGAGGTCCCCGGGGCTCGGGGTAGGGGTGAAGCTTTCTTT. Its translation is CASSEVPGARGRGEAFF. The V call is TRBV2, the J call TRBJ1-1; a possible D gene is TRBD1 (5 bases). The CDR3 runs to 17 residues. Germline loops: CDR1 SNHLY, CDR2 FYNNEI. V lost 3 bases, J lost 7 bases, and 24 bases lay in between.

This chain links TRBV11-2 with TRBJ2-1, with 8 bases lining up with TRBD1. The CDR3 has 16 residues. The V gene's germline CDR1 is SGHAT and CDR2 FQNNGV. The V segment lost 1 base and the J segment 8 bases; nucleotides outside the gene matches: 10. The CDR3 is CASSLVGAGGTDEQFF. The DNA of the CDR3 is TGTGCCAGCAGCTTAGTAGGGGCAGGGGGCACAGATGAGCAGTTCTTC.

The genes are TRBV11-2 and TRBJ1-3; D remains ambiguous. V was cut by 4 bases and J by 0 bases, with 10 bases left in between. Germline V lookup: CDR1 SGHAT, CDR2 FQNNGV. CDR3 length: 15 residues. The CDR3 reads CASSSVRFSGNTIYF. CDR3 nucleotide sequence: TGTGCCAGCAGCTCGGTACGGTTCTCTGGAAACACCATATATTTT.

This rearrangement joins TRBV3-1 (or the pseudogene TRBV3-2) to TRBJ1-1; 9 bases match TRBD1. The CDR3 is 22 amino acids. Germline trimming cut 0 bases from V and 0 bases from J; bases unmatched to any gene: 20. Germline V gene sequence: CDR1 LGHDT, CDR2 YNNKEL (reference sequence). CDR3 protein: CASSQDLVFSFWGQGVNTEAFF. The CDR3 DNA sequence: TGTGCCAGCAGCCAAGATTTAGTCTTTAGTTTTTGGGGACAGGGCGTGAACACTGAAGCTTTCTTT.

The DNA of the CDR3 is TGTGCCAGCAGTCGGGACAGGGGGAAATCTTTCTTT. As protein: CASSRDRGKSFF. The chain employs TRBV5-4 and TRBJ1-1; 11 bases match TRBD1. Germline V gene data show CDR1 as SGHNT and CDR2 as YYREEE (reference sequence). The CDR3 is 12 residues long. J lost 12 bases, V lost 5 bases, and 6 bases had no gene match.

V and J are TRBV28 and TRBJ2-2, with 7 bases identical to TRBD1. Germline-derived CDR1 and CDR2 are MDHEN and SYDVKM. The CDR3 runs 15 residues. The V gene end was trimmed by 6 bases and the J gene end by 4 bases; junction bases not matched to a gene: 8. CDR3 in amino acids: CASSSPGQSTGELFF. The CDR3 nucleotides are TGTGCCAGCAGCTCCCCGGGACAGTCCACCGGGGAGCTGTTTTTT.

Here the CDR3 DNA reads TGTGCCAGCAAGTCAGGAAGAGTTTCTGGAAACACCATATATTTT. Residues: CASKSGRVSGNTIYF. The chain employs TRBV6-5 and TRBJ1-3; D uncertain. Trimming pared 7 bases from V and 1 base from J, leaving 14 bases between. This CDR3 spans 15 amino acids. Looked up from germline, CDR1 is MNHEY and CDR2 is SVGAGI.

The chain links TRBV28 to TRBJ2-3, with D perhaps given as TRBD1 or TRBD2 (7 bases each). The CDR3 is made up of 15 amino acids. Trimming shortened V by 5 bases and J by 2 bases, and 14 bases separated the two germline ends. The germline CDR1 and CDR2 sequences are MDHEN and SYDVKM. For the CDR3, the DNA is TGTGCCAGCAGTGGGGAGGGGGCCACCACAGATACGCAGTATTTT. Encoded protein: CASSGEGATTDTQYF.

This clone was found once. The chain links TRBV4-1 to TRBJ1-2, with a tentative D call TRBD1 (5 bases). The length of the CDR3 is 16 residues. V was shortened by 0 bases and J by 0 bases, with 11 bases between the two germline ends. Germline V gene lookup returns CDR1 MGHRA and CDR2 YSYEKL. CDR3 sequence (DNA): TGCGCCAGCAGCCAAGAAAGGGGTCCAACTAACTATGGCTACACCTTC. It encodes CASSQERGPTNYGYTF.